These T cell receptor beta chains were read from a single sample in a study of T cells in Graves' hyperthyroidism and ophthalmopathy. MiXCR, applied by TCRdb to the multiplex PCR reads, yields one record per CDR3 protein. This table has 500,000 or so distinct CDR3 sequences, 15% to 20% appearing once. Specimen: blood. The receptors originated from a woman in her twenties or thirties with Graves' ophthalmopathy. Both conserved end residues are part of each CDR3. The D gene is left open where the match is weak. Expanded clones are given a class, and other clones once, few, many or no size at all.

V,D,size,J,CDR3,DNA
TRBV2,TRBD1,few,TRBJ2-2,CASSDTGTGILTGELFF,TGTGCCAGCAGTGACACCGGGACAGGGATCCTAACCGGGGAGCTGTTTTTT
TRBV4-3,NA,NA,TRBJ1-1,CASSQENWAPEAFF,TGCGCCAGCAGCCAAGAGAATTGGGCACCTGAAGCTTTCTTT
TRBV14,NA,many,TRBJ2-1,CASSQEGARGANEQFF,TGTGCCAGCAGCCAAGAGGGAGCCAGGGGCGCCAATGAGCAGTTCTTC
TRBV28,NA,many,TRBJ2-6,CASSNLVAGANVLTF,TGTGCCAGCAGCAATTTGGTAGCTGGGGCCAACGTCCTGACTTTC
TRBV28,TRBD2,many,TRBJ2-3,CASKLAGGTDTQYF,TGTGCCAGCAAACTAGCGGGAGGGACAGATACGCAGTATTTT
TRBV27,TRBD2,few,TRBJ2-1,CASSRTSGTEQFF,TGTGCCAGCAGCCGGACTAGCGGGACTGAGCAGTTCTTC
TRBV20-1,TRBD2,many,TRBJ2-7,CSAISGRAYEQYF,TGCAGTGCCATTAGCGGGAGGGCCTACGAGCAGTACTTC
TRBV6-9,NA,NA,TRBJ2-6,CASSYAGAGANVLTF,TGTGCCAGCAGTTACGCAGGGGCTGGGGCCAACGTCCTGACTTTC
TRBV28,NA,few,TRBJ2-5,CASSLGSAQETQYF,TGTGCCAGCAGTTTGGGTTCGGCCCAAGAGACCCAGTACTTC
TRBV4-1,NA,many,TRBJ1-5,CASSQEASGIQPQHF,TGCGCCAGCAGCCAAGAGGCCAGCGGCATTCAGCCCCAGCATTTT
TRBV18,TRBD1,many,TRBJ1-4,CASSPARTGANEKLFF,TGTGCCAGCTCACCAGCAAGGACAGGGGCTAATGAAAAACTGTTTTTT
TRBV5-1,NA,few,TRBJ1-1,CASSTEGGAAEAFF,TGCGCCAGCAGCACCGAAGGGGGGGCCGCTGAAGCTTTCTTT
TRBV9,TRBD1,many,TRBJ1-1,CASSVDAGQGASEAFF,TGTGCCAGCAGCGTAGATGCGGGTCAGGGGGCTTCTGAAGCTTTCTTT
TRBV6-1,TRBD2,few,TRBJ2-5,CASTRATGGTQYF,TGTGCCAGCACCCGCGCGACGGGAGGTACCCAGTACTTC
TRBV30,NA,many,TRBJ2-5,CAGSRDSIRTQYF,TGTGCCGGCTCCCGGGACTCAATCCGGACCCAGTACTTC
TRBV19,NA,NA,TRBJ1-5,CASSIDIWSQHF,TGTGCCAGTAGTATTGACATATGGTCCCAGCATTTT
TRBV27,NA,few,TRBJ2-7,CASSYLIGPYEQYF,TGTGCCAGCAGTTACCTCATTGGACCCTACGAGCAGTACTTC
TRBV6-2/TRBV6-3,NA,many,TRBJ1-5,CASGPDEPQHF,TGTGCCAGCGGCCCGGACGAGCCCCAGCATTTT
TRBV30,NA,few,TRBJ2-7,CAWGPSEQYF,TGTGCCTGGGGCCCGTCCGAGCAGTACTTC
TRBV12-3/TRBV12-4,TRBD2,many,TRBJ2-7,CASSHHRTSGFSYEQYF,TGTGCCAGCAGCCATCATAGGACTAGCGGGTTCTCCTACGAGCAGTACTTC
TRBV28,NA,many,TRBJ2-4,CASSSVEPGAENIQYF,TGTGCCAGCAGTTCCGTCGAACCTGGGGCGGAAAACATTCAGTACTTC
TRBV30,NA,many,TRBJ2-1,CAWSGGGIYEQFF,TGTGCCTGGAGTGGGGGCGGGATCTATGAGCAGTTCTTC
TRBV6-1,NA,few,TRBJ2-1,CASSQGLGFYNEQFF,TGTGCCAGCAGTCAGGGACTCGGCTTCTACAATGAGCAGTTCTTC
TRBV10-3,TRBD2,many,TRBJ2-7,CAATGTSGRGGGEQYF,TGTGCCGCAACCGGGACTAGCGGGAGGGGAGGGGGCGAGCAGTACTTC
TRBV28,TRBD2,many,TRBJ2-7,CASSHDQLAGYSYEQYF,TGTGCCAGCAGTCACGATCAACTAGCGGGTTACTCCTACGAGCAGTACTTC
TRBV4-2,TRBD2,NA,TRBJ2-7,CASSQATSGSLFREQYF,TGTGCCAGCAGCCAGGCGACTAGCGGGAGTCTTTTTCGCGAGCAGTACTTC
TRBV15,TRBD1,many,TRBJ2-6,CATSRRPGQVSGANVLTF,TGTGCCACCAGCAGGCGACCGGGACAGGTCTCTGGGGCCAACGTCCTGACTTTC
TRBV7-2,NA,NA,TRBJ2-1,CASSLEGQWAREQFF,TGTGCCAGCAGCTTAGAGGGTCAATGGGCACGTGAGCAGTTCTTC
TRBV12-3/TRBV12-4,TRBD1,many,TRBJ2-3,CASSPPSGQSTDTQYF,TGTGCCAGCAGCCCACCTTCGGGACAGAGCACAGATACGCAGTATTTT
TRBV29-1,TRBD2,NA,TRBJ2-1,CSVEDLAGEWPYNEQFF,TGCAGCGTTGAAGATTTAGCGGGAGAGTGGCCCTACAATGAGCAGTTCTTC
TRBV5-1,TRBD2,many,TRBJ2-1,CASRVTGLAGGPAEQFF,TGCGCCAGCAGAGTGACAGGGTTAGCGGGAGGGCCGGCTGAGCAGTTCTTC
TRBV24-1,NA,few,TRBJ2-2,CATSDSGDNTGELFF,TGTGCCACCAGTGATTCCGGGGACAACACCGGGGAGCTGTTTTTT
TRBV20-1,TRBD1,NA,TRBJ2-3,CSASAGTGGTDTQYF,TGCAGTGCTTCAGCCGGGACAGGGGGCACAGATACGCAGTATTTT
TRBV11-3,NA,many,TRBJ2-2,CASSLDRETGELFF,TGTGCCAGCAGCTTAGATCGGGAAACCGGGGAGCTGTTTTTT
TRBV29-1,NA,many,TRBJ2-5,CSVDVMGQETQYF,TGCAGCGTTGACGTTATGGGTCAAGAGACCCAGTACTTC
TRBV7-2,TRBD1,many,TRBJ2-7,CASSLTGDYEQYF,TGTGCCAGCAGCCTGACAGGGGATTACGAGCAGTACTTC
TRBV11-2,TRBD1,many,TRBJ2-4,CASSSGDRGLHIQYF,TGTGCCAGCAGCTCGGGGGACAGGGGATTACACATTCAGTACTTC
TRBV20-1,NA,many,TRBJ1-1,CSFPAQGWKAEAFF,TGCAGTTTCCCCGCACAGGGATGGAAGGCTGAAGCTTTCTTT
TRBV12-3/TRBV12-4,NA,many,TRBJ1-2,CASSSVRRHNYGYTF,TGTGCCAGCAGTTCTGTCCGGAGACACAACTATGGCTACACCTTC
TRBV7-2,NA,few,TRBJ1-2,CASSFTRTAPYGYTF,TGTGCCAGCAGCTTTACACGGACAGCCCCCTATGGCTACACCTTC